The 18 T cell receptor beta chains given below trace back to one sample, sequenced in a study of long-term antiretroviral therapy in people with HIV. It was version v3.0 of the immunoSEQ assay that was run at survey level. The assay was immunoSEQ multiplex PCR, and TCRdb's table has in-frame clones only and misses some. The sample holds 30,000 to 40,000 clones, approximately 85% seen once. This material consisted of unsorted PBMCs, taken 2.2 years after starting antiretroviral therapy. The receptor set was obtained from a man between 18 and 29 years old with HIV.

This clone was seen a few times. V usage is TRBV7-9 and J usage is TRBJ1-5, with D unresolved. CDR1 and CDR2 (germline): SEHNR, FQNEAQ (reference sequence). The CDR3 length is 12 residues. V dropped 4 bases and J dropped 3 bases, with 4 bases sitting between them. CDR3 bases: TGTGCCAGCAGCTCGACCAATCAGCCCCAGCATTTT. Amino acids: CASSSTNQPQHF.

This clone has just one count. This chain links TRBV11-2 with TRBJ2-5; tentative D call: TRBD1 (6 bases). Trimming left V 5 bases short and J 2 bases short, with 15 bases between. Germline assignment: CDR1 SGHAT and CDR2 FQNNGV. This CDR3 region has 15 residues. The DNA for the CDR3 is TGTGCCAGCAGCAAAGGGGGTACAGAGCAAGAGACCCAGTACTTC. Translating gives CASSKGGTEQETQYF.

V is TRBV7-2 and J is TRBJ2-7, with 11 bases lining up with TRBD1. This CDR3 has 14 amino acids. J gave up 5 bases and V 5 bases, and 5 bases lay outside the gene matches. Germline V gene sequence: CDR1 SGHTA, CDR2 FQGNSA. CDR3 coding DNA: TGTGCCAGCAGCAGGGACAGGGGGACCCACGAGCAGTACTTC. Translating it yields CASSRDRGTHEQYF.

The J gene is TRBJ2-7, the V gene TRBV30, with TRBD2 matching over 8 bases. From germline, CDR1 is GTSNPN and CDR2 SVGIG (reference sequence). This CDR3 has 14 residues. Trimming at V came to 1 base and at J to 3 bases, leaving 5 bases not matched to a gene. The CDR3 nucleotides read TGTGCCTGGAGTGGTACTAGCGGATTCTACGAGCAGTACTTC. It encodes CAWSGTSGFYEQYF.

This sequence joins TRBV7-9 and TRBJ1-2; no firm D call. Germline V gene lookup returns CDR1 SEHNR and CDR2 FQNEAQ (reference sequence). The CDR3 length is 14 residues. With 1 base removed from V and 5 bases from J, the gap between germline ends came to 11 bases. CDR3 in amino acids: CASSLEHRAYGYTF. The CDR3 bases are TGTGCCAGCAGCTTAGAACACAGAGCATATGGCTACACCTTC.

There are a few counts of this clone. The J gene is TRBJ1-5, the V gene TRBV7-2; D not certain. Looked up from germline, CDR1 is SGHTA and CDR2 is FQGNSA. V shed 7 bases and J shed 1 base, with 14 bases lying between them. The CDR3 contains 15 residues. CDR3: CASTRVGESNQPQHF. In DNA form, the CDR3 reads TGTGCCAGCACCCGGGTCGGGGAGAGCAATCAGCCCCAGCATTTT. The full variable domain, completed using reference TRBV7-2 and TRBJ1-5, is GAGVSQSPSNKVTEKGKDVELRCDPISGHTALYWYRQSLGQGLEFLIYFQGNSAPDKSGLPSDRFSAERTGGSVSTLTIQRTQQEDSAVYLCASTRVGESNQPQHFGDGTRLSIL.

The chain uses TRBV6-1 and TRBJ1-5; D call uncertain. Germline values: CDR1 MNHNS, CDR2 SASEGT. Trimming took 4 bases from V and 6 from J, leaving 13 bases between them. There are 14 residues in the CDR3. The CDR3 DNA follows: TGTGCCAGCAGTGGGGCTTTCCCGGGTCAGCCCCAGCATTTT. It codes for CASSGAFPGQPQHF.

This chain links TRBV7-9 with TRBJ1-2; the D gene is possibly TRBD1 (5 bases). The CDR3 has 14 amino acids. Trimming stripped 1 base from V and 6 bases from J, with 12 bases between. CDR1 is SEHNR, CDR2 FQNEAQ, per germline (reference sequence). CDR3 nucleotides: TGTGCCAGCAGCTTAGGGGGACGGAGGGATGGCTACACCTTC. This translates into CASSLGGRRDGYTF.

The V call is TRBV25-1, the J call TRBJ2-4; either TRBD1 or TRBD2 may fit D (5 bases each). This CDR3 is built from 15 residues. CDR1 and CDR2 (germline): MGHDK, SYGVNS. Trimming removed 3 bases from V and 7 bases from J, with 16 bases in between. CDR3 loop: CASSEGSGHGNIQYF. CDR3 DNA: TGTGCCAGCAGTGAGGGGTCGGGGCATGGGAACATTCAGTACTTC.

The chain uses TRBV2 and TRBJ2-3; TRBD2 matches 9 bases. Germline-derived CDR1 and CDR2 are SNHLY and FYNNEI. V was clipped by 4 bases and J by 2 bases; unmatched bases: 4. The CDR3 is 15 residues long. Here the CDR3 reads CASSVTSGPTDTQYF. In DNA form, the CDR3 reads TGTGCCAGCAGTGTCACTAGCGGGCCCACAGATACGCAGTATTTT.

This chain connects TRBV13 to TRBJ2-3; 8 bases match TRBD1. Trimming removed 4 bases from V and 2 bases from J; junction bases left unmatched: 2. CDR1 PRHDT and CDR2 FYEKMQ come from the germline V gene (reference sequence). The CDR3 loop spans 14 amino acids. The CDR3 protein is CASSSGQDTDTQYF. The CDR3 coding sequence is TGTGCCAGCAGCTCGGGACAGGACACAGATACGCAGTATTTT.

V gene TRBV7-9 combines with J gene TRBJ1-2; D is unresolved. Germline V CDR1 and CDR2: SEHNR, FQNEAQ (reference sequence). The CDR3 totals 16 residues. Trimming removed 4 bases from V and 8 bases from J, with 23 bases in between. The CDR3 reads CASSWAIDPRLAGYTF. The DNA of the CDR3 is TGTGCCAGCAGCTGGGCGATCGACCCCCGATTGGCAGGCTACACCTTC.

The V gene is TRBV15, the J gene TRBJ2-1; possibly TRBD2 for D (6 bases). CDR1 and CDR2 from the germline V gene are LNHNV and YYDKDF (reference sequence). The CDR3 contains 17 residues. With 2 bases removed from V and 6 bases from J, the gap between germline ends came to 20 bases. This chain's CDR3 is CATSRPKVAGQFNEQFF. The DNA of the CDR3 is TGTGCCACCAGCAGACCAAAGGTTGCGGGGCAGTTCAATGAGCAGTTCTTC.

The V gene is TRBV19, the J gene TRBJ1-2; D might be TRBD1 (5 bases). The CDR3 contains 16 residues. CDR1 and CDR2 (germline): LNHDA, SQIVND (reference sequence). With 3 bases removed from V and 0 bases from J, the gap between germline ends came to 14 bases. The CDR3 sequence is CASSIPAGIANYGYTF. Here the CDR3 DNA reads TGTGCCAGTAGTATCCCCGCAGGGATTGCTAACTATGGCTACACCTTC.

This clone appeared a single time. The chain is built from TRBV5-1 and TRBJ1-1, with no clear D. CDR1 and CDR2 (germline): SGHRS, YFSETQ. V lost 5 bases to trimming and J lost 3 bases, with 14 bases between them. The CDR3 length is 14 residues. CDR3 coding DNA: TGCGCCAGCAGTCAAACAGTGAGGCACACTGAAGCTTTCTTT. Amino acids: CASSQTVRHTEAFF.

This chain joins TRBV13 and TRBJ2-3, with D maybe TRBD1 (7 bases). In germline, CDR1 is PRHDT, CDR2 FYEKMQ (reference sequence). The CDR3 totals 17 residues. Trimming pared 5 bases from V and 2 bases from J, leaving 20 bases between. As DNA, the CDR3 is TGTGCCAGCAGCAAACGATCAGGGGGGACGGACACAGATACGCAGTATTTT. Its protein is CASSKRSGGTDTDTQYF.

The V gene is TRBV7-9, the J gene TRBJ2-7, with D unclear. The germline V gene has CDR1 SEHNR and CDR2 FQNEAQ (reference sequence). The CDR3 runs 15 residues. V dropped 5 bases and J dropped 0 bases, with 14 bases sitting between them. CDR3 amino acids: CASSITQTYSYEQYF. CDR3 sequence (DNA): TGTGCCAGCAGCATTACCCAGACCTACTCCTACGAGCAGTACTTC.

The J gene is TRBJ2-7, the V gene TRBV9; the D is unclear. V gave up 4 bases and J gave up 7 bases, with 15 bases separating them. The CDR3 covers 13 residues. Germline V gene sequence: CDR1 SGDLS, CDR2 YYNGEE. The CDR3 nucleotides read TGTGCCAGCAGCCCCGGTCTATCCGGGGAGCAGTACTTC. It specifies CASSPGLSGEQYF.